This T cell receptor beta chain was sequenced during a study of response to subunit inactivated influenza vaccine. Study observations and caveats: New T cells are recruited in small numbers by each seasonal influenza vaccination, according to the authors' suggestion.

About this clonotype: What it binds is not known.

TCRdb re-analysed the RT-PCR reads in MiXCR, keeping a single row per CDR3 protein. The sample has more than 200,000 distinct CDR3 sequences; 10% to 15% are singletons. CDR3 length equals 15 residues. V lost 0 bases and J lost 4; bases outside the gene matches: 3. The germline gives CDR1 DFQATT, CDR2 SNEGSKA (reference sequence). Sequencing was performed on non-naive T cells sorted from PBMCs, taken roughly 2 weeks before vaccination. The clonotype comes from a man between 45 and 60 years old who received an inactivated influenza vaccine. The V and J genes are TRBV20-1 and TRBJ2-7; 13 bases map to TRBD2. CDR3 amino acids: CSARDAGLAGYEQYF. The CDR3 DNA reads TGCAGTGCTAGAGACGCGGGACTAGCGGGGTACGAGCAGTACTTC.